The clone carrying this TCR beta chain was detected many times. The target antigen is unknown. For the diagnoses, clinical symptoms, serum thyroxine and TRAb, thyroid ultrasound and orbital computed tomography were used. Source material for PBMCs was over 8 ml fresh peripheral blood. These data are taken from a study of T cells in Graves' hyperthyroidism and ophthalmopathy. Findings of the study overall: Ophthalmopathy, as predicted by the model, came a median approximately 5.9 months after the prediction.

Germline V gene data show CDR1 as SGHVS and CDR2 as FNYEAQ. The CDR3 loop spans 15 amino acids. Trimming shortened V by 2 bases and J by 4 bases, and 14 bases separated the two germline ends. TCR beta CDR3 regions were amplified from RNA. Carried out on the TCR CDR3, a first-round RT-PCR used the HTBI primer set. MiXCR, run by TCRdb on the multiplex PCR reads, gives a single entry per CDR3 protein. The sample has roughly 500,000 distinct CDR3 sequences, around 24% seen once. The sequenced sample consisted of blood. The clonotype originates from a woman aged 30 to 39 with Graves' ophthalmopathy. V is TRBV7-6 and J is TRBJ1-2; the D is unclear. The DNA of the CDR3 is TGTGCCAGCAGCTTATTAGCGGGAGGGCTCTATGGCTACACCTTC. It encodes CASSLLAGGLYGYTF. Combining the CDR3 with reference TRBV7-6 and TRBJ1-2 gives the whole variable domain GAGVSQSPRYKVTKRGQDVALRCDPISGHVSLYWYRQALGQGPEFLTYFNYEAQQDKSGLPNDRFSAERPEGSISTLTIQRTEQRDSAMYRCASSLLAGGLYGYTFGSGTRLTVV.